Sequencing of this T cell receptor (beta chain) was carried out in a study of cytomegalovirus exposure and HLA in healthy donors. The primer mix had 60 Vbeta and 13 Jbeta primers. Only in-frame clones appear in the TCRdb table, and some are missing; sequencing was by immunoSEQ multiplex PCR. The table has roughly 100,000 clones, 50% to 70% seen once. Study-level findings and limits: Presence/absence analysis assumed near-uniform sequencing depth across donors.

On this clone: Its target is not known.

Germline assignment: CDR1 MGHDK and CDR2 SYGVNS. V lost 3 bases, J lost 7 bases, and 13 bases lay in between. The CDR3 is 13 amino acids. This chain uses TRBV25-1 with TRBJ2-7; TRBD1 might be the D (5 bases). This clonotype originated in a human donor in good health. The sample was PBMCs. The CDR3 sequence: CASSDGALVEQYF. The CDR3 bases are TGTGCCAGCAGTGATGGGGCCCTCGTAGAGCAGTACTTC.